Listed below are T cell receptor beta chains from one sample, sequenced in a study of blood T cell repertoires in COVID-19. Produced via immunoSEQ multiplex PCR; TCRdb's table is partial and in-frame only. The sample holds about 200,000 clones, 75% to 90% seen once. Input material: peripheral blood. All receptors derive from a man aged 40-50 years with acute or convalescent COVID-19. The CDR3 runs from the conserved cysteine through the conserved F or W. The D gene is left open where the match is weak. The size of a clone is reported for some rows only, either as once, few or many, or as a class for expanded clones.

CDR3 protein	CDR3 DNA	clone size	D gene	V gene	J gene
CASSLPETGRSMNTIYF	TGTGCCAGCAGCCTTCCCGAGACGGGTAGGTCAATGAACACCATATATTTT	NA	NA	TRBV28	TRBJ1-3
CASSLLQGSSYEQYF	TGTGCCAGCAGCTTGTTACAGGGGAGCTCCTACGAGCAGTACTTC	NA	TRBD1	TRBV5-5	TRBJ2-7
CASSLGGGKDGYTF	TGTGCCAGCAGTTTAGGTGGGGGGAAGGATGGCTACACCTTC	NA	NA	TRBV27	TRBJ1-2
CASSLLGQGATGANVLTF	TGTGCCAGCTCACTACTGGGACAGGGGGCGACTGGGGCCAACGTCCTGACTTTC	NA	TRBD1	TRBV18	TRBJ2-6
CASGSPGQGLGVDF	TGTGCCAGCGGCTCTCCGGGACAGGGGTTGGGCGTTGACTTC	NA	TRBD1	TRBV2	TRBJ2-7
CASSPSHTDRAGEAFF	TGTGCCAGCAGCCCTTCGCATACAGACAGGGCTGGTGAAGCTTTCTTT	NA	TRBD1	TRBV7-3	TRBJ1-1
CASSEGRTSGAMGETQYF	TGTGCCAGCAGTGAGGGGCGGACTAGCGGGGCCATGGGAGAGACCCAGTACTTC	once	TRBD2	TRBV2	TRBJ2-5
CASSLSRVETQYF	TGTGCCAGTAGTCTTTCCAGGGTTGAGACCCAGTACTTC	NA	NA	TRBV19	TRBJ2-5
CASSLRTVDQPQHF	TGTGCCAGTAGTCTCCGGACTGTTGATCAGCCCCAGCATTTT	NA	NA	TRBV19	TRBJ1-5
CASSQTGQTTYEQYF	TGCGCCAGCAGTCAGACGGGACAGACGACTTACGAGCAGTACTTC	NA	TRBD1	TRBV4-1	TRBJ2-7
CASSPRTQSSRRADTQYF	TGTGCCAGCAGCCCACGAACCCAATCTAGCAGGAGGGCAGATACGCAGTATTTT	once	NA	TRBV9	TRBJ2-3